These 14 T cell receptor beta chains were all obtained from the same sample, sequenced in a study of blood T cells in healthy people across ages. The authors ran a second PCR of about 6 to 11 cycles using a sample-barcoded 5' primer and a J-beta primer mix. One entry per CDR3 protein results from TCRdb running MiXCR on the 5' RACE reads. The sample contains 450,000 to 700,000 distinct CDR3 sequences, 25% to 30% of which appear only once. Sequencing was done on a sample of blood. The receptors originated from a woman aged 70-85 years in good health.

J is TRBJ1-4 and V is TRBV7-9; 8 bases are shared with TRBD1. Looked up from germline, CDR1 is SEHNR and CDR2 is FQNEAQ (reference sequence). Losses at the gene ends were 5 bases for V and 10 bases for J; bases not matched to a gene: 15. The CDR3 is made up of 16 amino acids. The CDR3 DNA is TGTGCCAGCAGCCCGGACAGGGCAACCTCTGGAGGAAAACTGTTTTTT. This codes for CASSPDRATSGGKLFF.

The rearrangement joins TRBV27 to TRBJ1-6; no definite D call. Trimming stripped 4 bases from V and 9 bases from J, with 7 bases between. Germline CDR1 MNHEY, CDR2 SMNVEV (reference sequence). The CDR3 covers 12 residues. In DNA form, the CDR3 reads TGTGCCAGCAGTTCCTTAAGTTCACCCCTCCACTTT. This encodes CASSSLSSPLHF.

This clonotype was detected only once. This rearrangement joins TRBV12-5 to TRBJ1-1; no reliable D call. Germline loops: CDR1 LGHNT, CDR2 FRNRAP. CDR3 size: 13 residues. Deletions cut 3 bases from V and 1 base from J, with 6 bases between. CDR3 nucleotides: TGTGCTAGTGGTTTACGGGAGAACACTGAAGCTTTCTTT. This encodes CASGLRENTEAFF.

This clonotype was seen repeatedly, ten times or more. The genes are TRBV7-9 and TRBJ2-3, with D maybe TRBD1 (6 bases). Germline CDR1 SEHNR, CDR2 FQNEAQ (reference sequence). Trimming stripped 5 bases from V and 1 base from J, with 10 bases between. The CDR3 contains 14 residues. The CDR3 DNA reads TGTGCCAGCAGCCCAGGACAGCGCACAGATACGCAGTATTTT. This translates into CASSPGQRTDTQYF.

This clonotype was picked up a small number of times. This chain links TRBV19 with TRBJ2-7, with D perhaps matching TRBD1 (5 bases). The assigned J gene may be wrong: the sequence end matches TRBJ2-1 better. CDR3 length: 11 amino acids. From germline, CDR1 is LNHDA and CDR2 SQIVND (reference sequence). The CDR3 loop is CASTGHNEQFF. For the CDR3, the DNA is TGTGCCAGTACAGGGCACAATGAGCAGTTCTTC.

This rearrangement joins TRBV11-2 to TRBJ1-4; D unresolved. Germline assignment: CDR1 SGHAT and CDR2 FQNNGV. The V gene lost 6 bases and the J gene lost 0 bases, with 17 bases spanning the gap. This CDR3 has 17 amino acids. The CDR3 here is CASRGFLGTTTNEKLFF. In DNA form, the CDR3 reads TGTGCCAGCAGGGGATTCTTAGGCACGACAACTAATGAAAAACTGTTTTTT.

The chain employs TRBV20-1 and TRBJ2-1, with 10 bases identical to TRBD2. The germline CDR1 and CDR2 sequences are DFQATT and SNEGSKA (reference sequence). Trimming took 1 base from V and 11 from J; bases not matched to a gene: 5. The CDR3 is 13 amino acids. CDR3 sequence: CSARGLAGDKQFF. CDR3 nucleotides: TGCAGTGCTAGAGGACTAGCGGGCGATAAGCAGTTCTTC.

Only a few counts were recorded for this clonotype. The genes are TRBV12-3 or TRBV12-4 and TRBJ2-3; the match to TRBD2 covers 15 bases. The CDR3 covers 18 residues. Trimming took 1 base from V and 7 from J; bases not matched to a gene: 9. This CDR3 is CASSLGGLAGGRPHTQYF. Written as DNA, the CDR3 is TGTGCCAGCAGTTTAGGGGGACTAGCGGGGGGCCGACCCCATACGCAGTATTTT.

The rearrangement joins TRBV6-1 to TRBJ2-1, with D perhaps TRBD2 (5 bases). The germline V and J ends were trimmed by 0 bases and 8 bases, with 17 bases remaining between them. The CDR3 consists of 16 residues. Germline CDR1 is MNHNS and CDR2 is SASEGT. CDR3: CASSEARSGSGDEQFF. The DNA of the CDR3 is TGTGCCAGCAGTGAAGCGAGATCGGGGAGTGGCGATGAGCAGTTCTTC.

Regarding this clonotype: Given the absence of the conserved phenylalanine or tryptophan at the CDR3 end, a read error is likely. The DNA is left out, because the CDR3 cannot be placed on it with certainty; the CDR3 is given as TCRdb lists it. The chain links TRBV20-1 to TRBJ2-7; the table's D gene call, TRBD2, was not cross checked with the DNA. CDR1 is DFQATT and CDR2 is SNEGSKA in the germline V gene (reference sequence). The CDR3 extends over 13 residues, inclusive of both ends. The CDR3 reads CSARDEASGSSIL.

The chain uses TRBV7-9 and TRBJ1-6; the match to TRBD1 covers 8 bases. The germline V gene encodes CDR1 SEHNR and CDR2 FQNEAQ (reference sequence). CDR3 length: 15 residues. V lost 5 bases, J lost 10 bases, and 10 bases stayed unmatched. CDR3 in DNA: TGTGCCAGCAGCGGCAGGACAGGGAAATCGTCACCCCTCCACTTT. This encodes CASSGRTGKSSPLHF.

V usage is TRBV5-1 and J usage is TRBJ2-5, with 9 bases aligning to TRBD1. The DNA end favors TRBJ2-7, so the J call may be wrong. This CDR3 comprises 14 residues. Looked up from germline, CDR1 is SGHRS and CDR2 is YFSETQ. The CDR3 nucleotides are TGCGCCAGCAGCCGGACAGGGGAGTCCTACGAGCAGTACTTC. It codes for CASSRTGESYEQYF.

This chain connects TRBV12-5 to TRBJ2-5, with D unresolved. The J call may be in error: the DNA end matches TRBJ2-7 better. Germline V gene lookup returns CDR1 LGHNT and CDR2 FRNRAP. The CDR3 runs to 12 residues. The CDR3 region has the DNA TGTGCTAGTGGCCGAGGAAACTACGAGCAGTACTTC. Translation: CASGRGNYEQYF.

The chain carries TRBV6-2 or TRBV6-3 and TRBJ2-4; a possible D gene is TRBD2 (5 bases). The CDR3 is made up of 16 amino acids. Looked up from germline, CDR1 is MNHEY and CDR2 is SVGEGT. V lost 4 bases, J lost 1 base, and 14 bases lay in between. CDR3 residues: CASSWAREGAKNIQYF. CDR3 sequence (DNA): TGTGCCAGCAGTTGGGCAAGAGAGGGTGCCAAAAACATTCAGTACTTC.